The clone carrying this T cell receptor beta chain was found many times. This sample was taken from a study of T cells after yellow fever vaccination. Using its own MiXCR run on the 5' RACE reads, TCRdb lists one record per CDR3 protein. The table lists 400,000 to 450,000 distinct CDR3 sequences, around 20% of them singletons. With 7 bases removed from V and 3 bases from J, the gap between germline ends came to 19 bases. CDR3 length equals 17 residues. Sample: PBMCs, taken before the yellow fever booster vaccination. The clonotype comes from a man between 18 and 29 years old who received the YFV17D yellow fever vaccine. The chain employs TRBV12-3 or TRBV12-4 and TRBJ2-6, with a possible D match to TRBD2 (5 bases). CDR3 nucleotides: TGTGCCAGCAATCCGTACTCGTCAGCGGATGGGGCCAACGTCCTGACTTTC. Its protein is CASNPYSSADGANVLTF.